This is a list of T cell receptor beta chains from one sample in a study of shared clonotypes between healthy human individuals. Libraries were prepared by immunoSEQ multiplex PCR; TCRdb keeps only in-frame clonotypes and omits some of them. This sample has about 2.4 million clones, with 90% to 95% found just once. Material for sequencing was naive CD4+ T cells sorted from blood. These TCRs come from a man younger than 30 in good health. CDR3s include the opening cysteine and the closing phenylalanine or tryptophan. Each record gives: CDR3 DNA, CDR3 protein, J gene, V gene, D gene, clone size. A D gene is named only where the DNA matches it firmly. The size of a clone is reported for some rows only, either as once, few or many, or as a class for expanded clones.

CDR3 DNA: TGTGCCTGGCGTAAACCGGGACAGGGCTCCTACGAGCAGTACTTC; CDR3 protein: CAWRKPGQGSYEQYF; J gene: TRBJ2-7; V gene: TRBV30; D gene: TRBD1; clone size: -
CDR3 DNA: TGTGCCAGCAGTTACACCGGGGACCGGGACTACGAGCAGTACTTC; CDR3 protein: CASSYTGDRDYEQYF; J gene: TRBJ2-7; V gene: TRBV6-5; D gene: -; clone size: -
CDR3 DNA: TGTGCCAGCAGTTTAGGGGGGGCGTTGGTCCACGAGCAGTACTTC; CDR3 protein: CASSLGGALVHEQYF; J gene: TRBJ2-7; V gene: TRBV28; D gene: -; clone size: -
CDR3 DNA: TGCGCCAGCAGCCAAGAATGGACCTCCAATCAGCCCCAGCATTTT; CDR3 protein: CASSQEWTSNQPQHF; J gene: TRBJ1-5; V gene: TRBV4-3; D gene: -; clone size: few
CDR3 DNA: TGTGCCAGCAGGCGAACAGGGACCTACGAGCAGTACTTC; CDR3 protein: CASRRTGTYEQYF; J gene: TRBJ2-7; V gene: TRBV28; D gene: -; clone size: -
CDR3 DNA: TGTGCCAGCATTGGAAGCTCCTACGAGCAGTACTTC; CDR3 protein: CASIGSSYEQYF; J gene: TRBJ2-7; V gene: TRBV27; D gene: -; clone size: -
CDR3 DNA: TGTGCCAGCAGTGAGGGGGGGGGCTCCTACGAGCAGTACTTC; CDR3 protein: CASSEGGGSYEQYF; J gene: TRBJ2-7; V gene: TRBV6-1; D gene: TRBD2; clone size: -
CDR3 DNA: TGTGCCTGGAGTGTCCTAGCGGGAGCCGGGGAGCAGTACTTC; CDR3 protein: CAWSVLAGAGEQYF; J gene: TRBJ2-7; V gene: TRBV30; D gene: TRBD2; clone size: -
CDR3 DNA: TGTGCCAGCAGCTCCTCCGGGACTGTGGGGCGGGAGCAGTACTTC; CDR3 protein: CASSSSGTVGREQYF; J gene: TRBJ2-7; V gene: TRBV5-6; D gene: -; clone size: -
CDR3 DNA: TGTGCCAGCAGCTTTACAGGAGGCCCCTACGAGCAGTACTTC; CDR3 protein: CASSFTGGPYEQYF; J gene: TRBJ2-7; V gene: TRBV7-9; D gene: -; clone size: -
CDR3 DNA: TGTGCCAGCAGCAACAGGCGGATCGGCACTGAAGCTTTCTTT; CDR3 protein: CASSNRRIGTEAFF; J gene: TRBJ1-1; V gene: TRBV2; D gene: -; clone size: -
CDR3 DNA: TGTGCCAGCAGTGAATCGGGGTTTGGAAACACCATATATTTT; CDR3 protein: CASSESGFGNTIYF; J gene: TRBJ1-3; V gene: TRBV2; D gene: -; clone size: -
CDR3 DNA: TGTGCCAGCAGCAGGCTGACCTACGAGCAGTACTTC; CDR3 protein: CASSRLTYEQYF; J gene: TRBJ2-7; V gene: TRBV7-9; D gene: -; clone size: -
CDR3 DNA: TGTGCCAGCCCGCCAGGGACAGGAGGTGACAATGAGCAGTTCTTC; CDR3 protein: CASPPGTGGDNEQFF; J gene: TRBJ2-1; V gene: TRBV25-1; D gene: TRBD1; clone size: -